These 15 T cell receptor beta chains were all obtained from the same sample, sequenced in a study of response to subunit inactivated influenza vaccine. TCRdb reprocessed the RT-PCR reads via MiXCR and lists one record per CDR3 protein. In the table there are around 300,000 distinct CDR3 sequences, 20% to 25% of which are singletons. The material was PBMCs from blood, obtained less than 22 months after vaccination. The receptors originated from a man between 50 and 69 years old who received an inactivated influenza vaccine.

This chain links TRBV7-8 with TRBJ2-1; D is unresolved. The CDR3 consists of 15 residues. V lost 3 bases to trimming and J lost 6 bases, with 15 bases between them. Germline CDR1 reads SGHVS; CDR2 reads FQNEAQ. The CDR3 region is CASSLVLTLSNEQFF. DNA for the CDR3: TGTGCCAGCAGCTTGGTTTTAACCCTATCCAATGAGCAGTTCTTC.

This clonotype was recorded a few times. The chain links TRBV18 to TRBJ1-5, with 7 bases aligning to TRBD1. The germline V gene encodes CDR1 KGHSH and CDR2 LQKENI. V shed 2 bases, J shed 0 bases, and the junction held 7 bases outside the gene matches. The CDR3 is made up of 17 amino acids. The CDR3 region has the DNA TGTGCCAGCTCACCAATACAGGGGATTTATAGCAATCAGCCCCAGCATTTT. Translation: CASSPIQGIYSNQPQHF. Looking up the rest from reference TRBV18 and TRBJ1-5 gives the full variable domain: NAGVMQNPRHLVRRRGQEARLRCSPMKGHSHVYWYRQLPEEGLKFMVYLQKENIIDESGMPKERFSAEFPKEGPSILRIQQVVRGDSAAYFCASSPIQGIYSNQPQHFGDGTRLSIL.

This chain connects TRBV2 to TRBJ1-4; a possible D gene is TRBD1 (5 bases). The V gene lost 3 bases and the J gene lost 8 bases, with 16 bases spanning the gap. The length of the CDR3 is 15 residues. In germline, CDR1 is SNHLY, CDR2 FYNNEI. Written as DNA, the CDR3 is TGTGCCAGCAGTGAGTACGAACCAGAGGGGGAAAAACTGTTTTTT. Translating gives CASSEYEPEGEKLFF.

The chain couples TRBV5-1 to TRBJ2-7; D is possibly TRBD1 or TRBD2 (5 bases each). This CDR3 is built from 14 residues. The V end was cut by 5 bases, the J end by 2 bases, with 14 bases between. The germline V gene encodes CDR1 SGHRS and CDR2 YFSETQ. The DNA of the CDR3 is TGCGCCAGCAGATTTCTTAGGGGAGCCTACGAGCAGTACTTC. Amino acids: CASRFLRGAYEQYF.

V gene TRBV3-1 combines with J gene TRBJ2-7; possibly TRBD2 for D (5 bases). The CDR3 contains 13 residues. Germline CDR1 LGHDT, CDR2 YNNKEL (reference sequence). V was trimmed by 1 base and J by 4 bases, leaving 8 bases between them. DNA of the CDR3: TGTGCCAGCAGCCAAGGGAGGAGGTACGAGCAGTACTTC. Amino acid sequence: CASSQGRRYEQYF.

This clonotype was counted only a few times. J is TRBJ1-2 and V is TRBV11-2; D call uncertain. Germline V gene sequence: CDR1 SGHAT, CDR2 FQNNGV. This CDR3 is built from 15 residues. With 1 base removed from V and 7 bases from J, the gap between germline ends came to 16 bases. The CDR3 protein is CASSLASSGLGGYTF. The CDR3 DNA is TGTGCCAGCAGCTTAGCGTCGTCAGGACTTGGTGGCTACACCTTC.

In this sample, this clonotype turned up a few times. This sequence joins TRBV10-3 and TRBJ1-1; 7 nucleotides line up with TRBD1. Losses at the gene ends were 10 bases for V and 0 bases for J; bases not matched to a gene: 5. This CDR3 comprises 13 residues. Per the germline V gene, CDR1 is ENHRY and CDR2 is SYGVKD. The CDR3 DNA reads as TGTGCCAATTCGGGACAGTTGAACACTGAAGCTTTCTTT. Encoded protein: CANSGQLNTEAFF.

The table lists this clonotype with many counts. The rearrangement uses TRBV6-5 and TRBJ1-6, with D unresolved. With 2 bases removed from V and 12 bases from J, the gap between germline ends came to 17 bases. Germline V lookup: CDR1 MNHEY, CDR2 SVGAGI. The CDR3 is 15 amino acids. The CDR3 here is CASSYEVRGRVPLHF. CDR3 sequence (DNA): TGTGCCAGCAGTTACGAGGTTCGCGGAAGGGTACCCCTCCACTTT.

The CDR3 DNA sequence: TGCGCCAGCAGCTGGAGCGGGAGGGCTACAGATACGCAGTATTTT. Its translation: CASSWSGRATDTQYF. The V and J genes are TRBV5-1 and TRBJ2-3, with 10 nucleotides matching TRBD2. V shed 3 bases, J shed 3 bases, and the junction held 4 bases outside the gene matches. Germline V gene sequence: CDR1 SGHRS, CDR2 YFSETQ. The CDR3 sequence is 15 residues long.

The chain is built from TRBV20-1 and TRBJ2-5; no firm D call. This CDR3 is 13 amino acids long. Germline V lookup: CDR1 DFQATT, CDR2 SNEGSKA (reference sequence). The CDR3 DNA follows: TGCAGCCAGTTCGTTGATACCCAAGAGACCCAGTACTTC. Translating gives CSQFVDTQETQYF.

This chain links TRBV4-1 with TRBJ2-7, with D perhaps TRBD1 or TRBD2 (6 bases each). CDR1 is MGHRA and CDR2 is YSYEKL in the germline V gene. V gave up 0 bases and J gave up 7 bases, with 22 bases separating them. The CDR3 is 17 residues long. The CDR3 sequence is CASSQDGALGGLREQYF. Here the CDR3 DNA reads TGCGCCAGCAGCCAAGATGGTGCCCTAGGGGGGCTACGGGAGCAGTACTTC.

This chain connects TRBV12-3 or TRBV12-4 to TRBJ2-2; 7 bases map to TRBD1. The CDR3 covers 15 residues. J gave up 8 bases and V 5 bases, and 11 bases lay outside the gene matches. CDR3: CASSRQGAGSGELFF. For the CDR3, the DNA is TGTGCCAGCAGTCGACAGGGTGCAGGGTCAGGGGAGCTGTTTTTT.

This clonotype has more than one count but fewer than ten. This rearrangement joins TRBV7-9 to TRBJ2-7; 11 bases line up with TRBD1. Germline trimming cut 5 bases from V and 7 bases from J; bases unmatched to any gene: 10. The CDR3 covers 15 residues. Germline V gene sequence: CDR1 SEHNR, CDR2 FQNEAQ (reference sequence). Written as DNA, the CDR3 is TGTGCCAGCAGCCCCTCGGGACAGGGGGTCGAAGAGCAGTACTTC. Translation gives CASSPSGQGVEEQYF.

This clonotype was observed a few times. The chain couples TRBV20-1 to TRBJ2-5; possibly TRBD1 or TRBD2 for D (5 bases each). The CDR3 has 13 residues. V lost 7 bases, J lost 5 bases, and 17 bases lay in between. The V gene's germline CDR1 is DFQATT and CDR2 SNEGSKA (reference sequence). In DNA form, the CDR3 reads TGCAGTGTTCCCGAAGGGACGGCGGAGACCCAGTACTTC. Amino acid sequence: CSVPEGTAETQYF.

This clonotype was seen repeatedly, ten times or more. The chain recombines TRBV4-1 with TRBJ1-1; D not resolved. There are 15 residues in the CDR3. The germline CDR1 and CDR2 sequences are MGHRA and YSYEKL. Trimming removed 4 bases at V and 2 bases at J, with 14 bases between. The CDR3 bases are TGCGCCAGCAGCCCCGGACGGAACTTAAACACTGAAGCTTTCTTT. It codes for CASSPGRNLNTEAFF.